This TCR beta chain was documented in a study of read filtering for tumor transcriptome and immune sequencing. General observations from the study: In IR-seq, single-read clonotypes were about 80% of clonotypes but approximately 4% of reads.

From roughly 390 ng of RNA, a library with molecular barcoded alpha/delta and beta/gamma adaptors was made. One entry per CDR3 protein, called by TCRdb with MiXCR from the reads. The sample includes 60,000 to 75,000 distinct CDR3 sequences, roughly 19% of them seen just once. At least ten counts were recorded for this clonotype. Its antigen is not known. Germline V gives CDR1 LNHDA, CDR2 SQIVND (reference sequence). With 5 bases clipped from V and 5 bases from J, the junction kept 6 bases outside the gene matches. The CDR3 contains 14 residues. This TCR came from a donor aged 40 or over with multiple myeloma. Sequenced material: a population of CD138-negative cells sorted from bone marrow. The chain uses TRBV19 and TRBJ2-1; 7 nucleotides align to TRBD1. CDR3 nucleotides: TGTGCCAGTAGTTTCCGGGACAGAGACAATGAGCAGTTCTTC. Its translation is CASSFRDRDNEQFF.